These T cell receptor beta chains were read from a single sample in a study of response to subunit inactivated influenza vaccine. TCRdb analysed the RT-PCR reads with MiXCR anew, one entry per CDR3 protein. The table records a few hundred thousand distinct CDR3 sequences, over 9% of them present only once. The sample was also reused in another study, on T cells expressing NK-cell markers.

The material was PBMCs from blood, obtained on the day of vaccination. The receptors originated from a man aged 45-65 years who received an inactivated influenza vaccine. CDR3s include the opening cysteine and the closing phenylalanine or tryptophan. The D gene is left open where the match is weak. A row's size may be missing; if present it is once, few, many or a size class.

J | D | size | V | DNA | CDR3
TRBJ2-7 | NA | NA | TRBV29-1 | TGCAGCGTTCTAACGACCCTTTCGATCTACGAGCAGTACTTC | CSVLTTLSIYEQYF
TRBJ2-7 | TRBD2 | NA | TRBV13 | TGTGCCAGCAGCTCCATGGGACTAGCGGGGACGGGATACGAGCAGTACTTC | CASSSMGLAGTGYEQYF
TRBJ1-1 | NA | NA | TRBV12-3/TRBV12-4 | TGTGCCAGCAGTTTGGGGGGGCCCCCCACTGAAGCTTTCTTT | CASSLGGPPTEAFF
TRBJ1-5 | NA | NA | TRBV6-5 | TGTGCCAGCAGTTACGGGACCGGGGGTGATCAGCCCCAGCATTTT | CASSYGTGGDQPQHF
TRBJ2-4 | NA | few | TRBV19 | TGTGCCAGTAGTAGAAGACAGAGGAGTAAAAACATTCAGTACTTC | CASSRRQRSKNIQYF
TRBJ2-3 | TRBD1 | NA | TRBV12-3/TRBV12-4 | TGTGCCAGCAGTTTATCTGGGACAGGGGGGCCAGATACGCAGTATTTT | CASSLSGTGGPDTQYF
TRBJ1-2 | NA | NA | TRBV7-9 | TGTGCCAGCAGCTCGACTGAGAACTATGGCTACACCTTC | CASSSTENYGYTF
TRBJ2-1 | TRBD2 | few | TRBV6-2/TRBV6-3 | TGTGCCAGCTCCTTAGACAGCGGGGGGGACAATGAGCAGTTCTTC | CASSLDSGGDNEQFF
TRBJ2-7 | NA | few | TRBV7-8 | TGTGCCAGCAGCTCTACCCCTGCTGGAACCAGTCACTTC | CASSSTPAGTSHF
TRBJ2-5 | NA | NA | TRBV29-1 | TGCAGCGGGGGGGGGACAGAAGAGACCCAGTACTTC | CSGGGTEETQYF
TRBJ2-7 | TRBD2 | few | TRBV6-2/TRBV6-3 | TGTGCCAGCCGTGGACTAGCGGGAGGGCCTAACTACGAGCAGTACTTC | CASRGLAGGPNYEQYF
TRBJ2-4 | NA | few | TRBV5-1 | TGCGCCAGCAGCTTGGAGGAGGGGGGAATTCAGTACTTC | CASSLEEGGIQYF
TRBJ2-3 | NA | few | TRBV15 | TGTGCCACCAGCAGAGCGACCGGGGCCCCCACAGATACGCAGTATTTT | CATSRATGAPTDTQYF
TRBJ2-2 | NA | many | TRBV10-3 | TGTGCCATCAGTGAAACTAGCACGAACACCGGGGAGCTGTTTTTT | CAISETSTNTGELFF
TRBJ2-3 | TRBD1 | few | TRBV4-3 | TGCGCCAGCAGCCAATCTCTACCGGGACAGGGAAGCACAGATACGCAGTATTTT | CASSQSLPGQGSTDTQYF
TRBJ1-5 | NA | NA | TRBV9 | TGTGCCAGCAGCGCCCGGGACACATATCAGCCCCAGCATTTT | CASSARDTYQPQHF
TRBJ2-2 | TRBD1 | NA | TRBV7-2 | TGTGCCAGCAGCCGTCAGGTCAGGGGGCTCACCGGGGAGCTGTTTTTT | CASSRQVRGLTGELFF
TRBJ1-4 | NA | NA | TRBV4-3 | TGCGCCAGCAGCCAAGGAACGGGGGGCCCAACTAATGAAAAACTGTATTTT | CASSQGTGGPTNEKLYF
TRBJ2-2 | NA | few | TRBV5-5 | TGTGCCAGCAGTTACCAAACAGGGAGCGGGGCTACTCCCGGGGAGCTGTTTTTT | CASSYQTGSGATPGELFF
TRBJ2-3 | NA | few | TRBV5-6 | TGTGCCAGCAGCCTAACGGCGGGACAGATCACAGATACGCAGTATTTT | CASSLTAGQITDTQYF
TRBJ2-2 | NA | many | TRBV5-1 | TGCGCCAGCACCCAGCACACCGGGGAGCTGTTTTTT | CASTQHTGELFF
TRBJ2-2 | NA | NA | TRBV7-2 | TGTGCCAGCAGTTTTCGACAGGGAGCGGGGACCGGGGAGCTGTTTTTT | CASSFRQGAGTGELFF
TRBJ2-3 | NA | few | TRBV4-3 | TGCGCCAGCAGCCAAGGGGGAGGCCAGGGGATAGATACGCAGTATTTT | CASSQGGGQGIDTQYF
TRBJ1-4 | TRBD1 | few | TRBV5-1 | TGCGCCAGCAGCGATGGACAGGGCTCAGAGAAACTGTTTTTT | CASSDGQGSEKLFF
TRBJ2-7 | NA | NA | TRBV20-1 | TGCAGTGCAGCACAGGGAGTCACCTACGAGCAGTACTTC | CSAAQGVTYEQYF
TRBJ2-2 | TRBD1 | NA | TRBV4-3 | TGCGCCAGCAGCCAACGGACAGGGCTTACCGGGGAGCTGTTTTTT | CASSQRTGLTGELFF
TRBJ2-5 | TRBD1 | many | TRBV5-1 | TGCGCCAGCAGCCCGGGGTGGGGACAGGGACAAGAGACCCAGTACTTC | CASSPGWGQGQETQYF
TRBJ2-1 | NA | few | TRBV14 | TGTGCCAGCAGCCAAGATCGGACAAAGCAGTTCTTC | CASSQDRTKQFF
TRBJ2-3 | TRBD2 | few | TRBV18 | TGTGCCAGCTCACCACCTAGCGGGAGGGATCCGGATACGCAGTATTTT | CASSPPSGRDPDTQYF
TRBJ2-1 | NA | many | TRBV5-1 | TGCGCCAGCAGCTTGGAAGCTACCAGCTCCTACAATGAGCAGTTCTTC | CASSLEATSSYNEQFF
TRBJ2-1 | NA | NA | TRBV20-1 | TGCAGTGCTAGAGATGGCCCGTGGGCCTACAATGAGCAGTTCTTC | CSARDGPWAYNEQFF
TRBJ1-1 | NA | NA | TRBV30 | TGTGCCTGGGGGAAAATCCCCGGGACACAGGTGGAGTTT | CAWGKIPGTQVEF
TRBJ2-1 | NA | many | TRBV28 | TGTGCCAGCAGTTTAGCGGACAGCCCTTACAATGAGCAGTTCTTC | CASSLADSPYNEQFF
TRBJ2-1 | NA | few | TRBV12-3/TRBV12-4 | TGTGCCAGCAGGCCCCAGGGTCTGGATGAGCAGTTCTTC | CASRPQGLDEQFF
TRBJ2-3 | TRBD2 | NA | TRBV11-2 | TGTGCCAGCAGCTTAAGAACGCACCCACTAGCGGGGCTCACAGATACGCAGTATTTT | CASSLRTHPLAGLTDTQYF
TRBJ2-7 | TRBD1 | many | TRBV7-2 | TGTGCCAGCAGCTTGGCCGGGACAGGGAGCTACGAGCAGTACTTC | CASSLAGTGSYEQYF
TRBJ2-3 | NA | NA | TRBV14 | TGTGCCAGCAGCCAATTCGAGAGGACCACAGATACGCAGTATTTT | CASSQFERTTDTQYF
TRBJ2-6 | NA | many | TRBV24-1 | TGTGCCACCAGTGAAGGGAGCTCTGGGGCCAACGTCCTGACTTTC | CATSEGSSGANVLTF
TRBJ1-5 | NA | many | TRBV6-1 | TGTGCCAGCAGCCGAGGACAGCCGGCCCAGCCCCAGCATTTT | CASSRGQPAQPQHF
TRBJ2-1 | TRBD1 | NA | TRBV18 | TGTGCCAGCTCGCCCAACGGACAGGGGAATGAGCAGTTCTTC | CASSPNGQGNEQFF
TRBJ2-3 | TRBD2 | few | TRBV7-9 | TGTGCCAGCAGCCGACTAGCGGGGGTTGATTCAGATACGCAGTATTTT | CASSRLAGVDSDTQYF
TRBJ1-1 | NA | NA | TRBV5-5 | TGTGCCAGCAGCTTCCGGCAGACTGAAGCTTTCTTT | CASSFRQTEAFF
TRBJ2-7 | NA | few | TRBV30 | TGTGCCTGGAGTGTACCGGGCAGGACCTACGAGCAGTACTTC | CAWSVPGRTYEQYF
TRBJ2-3 | NA | few | TRBV20-1 | TGCAGTGCTAGACGGGACTTGGCTAGCACAGATACGCAGTATTTT | CSARRDLASTDTQYF
TRBJ2-1 | TRBD2 | NA | TRBV5-1 | TGCGCCAGCAGCACGACTAGCGGGAGGGCCAATGAGCAGTTCTTC | CASSTTSGRANEQFF